This is a list of T cell receptor beta chains from one sample in a study of T cells in Graves' hyperthyroidism and ophthalmopathy. A single record per CDR3 protein comes from TCRdb applying MiXCR to the multiplex PCR reads. The table records approximately 510,000 distinct CDR3 sequences, approximately 49% of them present only once. The specimen was peripheral blood or thyroid tissue (not recorded which). These receptors were taken from an adult woman with Graves' disease, either hyperthyroidism or ophthalmopathy (not recorded which). Each CDR3 is given with its conserved first and last residue. Each record gives: V gene, J gene, D gene, clone size, CDR3 DNA, CDR3 protein. The D gene is left open where the match is weak. The size entry is marked missing in some rows and otherwise reads once, few, many or a size class.

TRBV5-8	TRBJ2-2	.	many	TGTGCCAGCATCCTACGGGCGGGCACCGGGGAGCTGTTTTTT	CASILRAGTGELFF
TRBV12-3/TRBV12-4	TRBJ1-1	.	many	TGTGCCAGCCTTTACAGGGAGACTGAAGCTTTCTTT	CASLYRETEAFF
TRBV11-2	TRBJ1-1	TRBD1	many	TGTGCCAGCAGCTTAGGGTGGGACAGACCGAACACTGAAGCTTTCTTT	CASSLGWDRPNTEAFF
TRBV10-3	TRBJ2-5	TRBD2	.	TGTGCCACCCGAACGGCTAGCGGGAGCGAAGAGACCCAGTACTTC	CATRTASGSEETQYF
TRBV20-1	TRBJ1-6	TRBD1	many	TGCAGTGCTCCGGACAGGGTGAAGGGATATAATTCACCCCTCCACTTT	CSAPDRVKGYNSPLHF
TRBV7-9	TRBJ1-6	.	.	TGTGCCAGCAGCTTCAAGGCCCATAATTCACCCCTCCACTTT	CASSFKAHNSPLHF
TRBV12-3/TRBV12-4	TRBJ1-5	.	.	TGTGCCAGCGCCTGGTCGGACGGCATCAATCAGCCCCAGCATTTT	CASAWSDGINQPQHF
TRBV2	TRBJ2-2	.	many	TGTGCCAGCAGGCCATACGGTCTCGGGGAGCTGTTTTTT	CASRPYGLGELFF
TRBV10-3	TRBJ1-2	TRBD1	few	TGTGCCATCAGCCCCGGGACAGGGGGTTATGGCTACACCTTC	CAISPGTGGYGYTF
TRBV20-1	TRBJ2-5	TRBD2	once	TGCAGTGCTAGACCGTCTAGTGGGAGGGCGCCGACCCAGTACTTC	CSARPSSGRAPTQYF
TRBV29-1	TRBJ1-5	TRBD1	many	TGCAGCGTTGGACAGGGTAGCAATCAGCCCCAGCATTTT	CSVGQGSNQPQHF
TRBV7-8	TRBJ2-5	.	.	TGTGCCAGCAGCTTATTCCCCTGGGCATTCCAAGAGACCCAGTACTTC	CASSLFPWAFQETQYF
TRBV10-1	TRBJ1-1	.	.	TGCACCAGCAGTGAAGAGGATAGCCCTGAAGCTTTCTTT	CTSSEEDSPEAFF
TRBV7-9	TRBJ2-6	.	.	TGTGCCAGCAGCTTAGGTTCCAGCGTCCTGACTTTC	CASSLGSSVLTF
TRBV13	TRBJ2-7	TRBD2	.	TGTGCCAGCAGCCGGGGACTAGCGGGAGATATCCCCTACGAGCAGTACTTC	CASSRGLAGDIPYEQYF
TRBV24-1	TRBJ2-2	.	few	TGTGCCACCAGTGGGGCAGGGGTGGGCAGCTTCGAGCTGTTTTTT	CATSGAGVGSFELFF
TRBV7-2	TRBJ2-1	TRBD2	once	TGTGCCAGCAGCTCTAGGCGGCTAGCGGGAGTCTATTGGGGTAATGAGCAGTTCTTC	CASSSRRLAGVYWGNEQFF
TRBV29-1	TRBJ2-7	.	.	TGCAGCGTTGAAGATGGCATCTTC	CSVEDGIF
TRBV10-1	TRBJ2-5	.	.	TGCGCCAGCATCATTCCCGTGACAGCAGTCCAAGAGACCCAGTACTTC	CASIIPVTAVQETQYF
TRBV12-3/TRBV12-4	TRBJ1-1	TRBD1	many	TGTGCCAGCAGCCGGGACAGGAACACTGAAGCTTTCTTT	CASSRDRNTEAFF
TRBV7-2	TRBJ2-5	.	few	TGTGCCAGCAGCTTGACGGGGGCTGGGGAGACCCAGTACTTC	CASSLTGAGETQYF
TRBV7-6	TRBJ2-7	TRBD2	.	TGTGCCAGCAGCCCCACCCCGGGACTAGACCGCGAGCAGTACTTC	CASSPTPGLDREQYF
TRBV4-1	TRBJ1-2	.	.	TGCGCCAGCACGATGAGCCTCTATGGCTACACCTTC	CASTMSLYGYTF
TRBV29-1	TRBJ2-6	.	.	TGCAGCGTGAAAGACAGCTCTGGGGCCAACGTCCTGACTTTC	CSVKDSSGANVLTF
TRBV14	TRBJ1-1	.	many	TGTGCCAGCAGCCAAAATCTGGGGGACACTGAAGCTTTCTTT	CASSQNLGDTEAFF
TRBV3-1	TRBJ1-1	.	few	TGTGCCAGCAGCCAAGAGTGGGAGAGCACTGAAGCTTTCTTT	CASSQEWESTEAFF
TRBV29-1	TRBJ2-5	TRBD1	.	TGCAGCGTTGAAGGCGCTGGACAGGGTAATCTGGTGCGAGAGACCCAGTACTTC	CSVEGAGQGNLVRETQYF
TRBV7-2	TRBJ2-2	.	.	TGTGCCAGCAGCTTAGATGCATGGACGGCCAGTATTAACACCGGGGAGCTGTTTTTT	CASSLDAWTASINTGELFF
TRBV10-3	TRBJ1-5	TRBD1	.	TGTGCCAGCAGCCTTGGGTTCACAGGGGCTCTCGGGCAGCCCCAGCATTTT	CASSLGFTGALGQPQHF
TRBV7-3	TRBJ1-6	.	.	TGTGCCAGCAGTTTCTGGAATTCACCCCTCCACTTT	CASSFWNSPLHF
TRBV9	TRBJ1-1	.	.	TGTGCCAGCAGCATACCAGACGGCCGAAACACTGAAGCTTTCTTT	CASSIPDGRNTEAFF
TRBV20-1	TRBJ2-5	.	.	TGCAGTGCTGCCTACCTCGGTAGGGATCAGCCCCAGTACTTC	CSAAYLGRDQPQYF
TRBV5-1	TRBJ2-7	.	many	TGCGCCAGCAGCTTGGATAACAGGTACGAGCAGTACTTC	CASSLDNRYEQYF
TRBV7-6	TRBJ2-5	.	.	TGTGCCAGCAGCTTAGGCCCGTGGGGATACCAAGAGACCCAGTACTTC	CASSLGPWGYQETQYF
TRBV25-1	TRBJ2-6	.	.	TGTGCCAGCGTGGAGGCCCGAAGCTCTGGGGCCAACGTCCTGACTTTC	CASVEARSSGANVLTF
TRBV19	TRBJ1-2	TRBD1	.	TGTGCCAGTAGTATGCTGGGCAGGGGGCCTTTTGGCTACACCTTC	CASSMLGRGPFGYTF
TRBV6-1	TRBJ2-5	.	.	TGTGCCAGCAGTGCTAGAGGAGGGGGAGGCGAGACCCAGTACTTC	CASSARGGGGETQYF
TRBV15	TRBJ2-5	.	.	TGTGCCACCAGCGAGACCAGGGTGGGGACCCAGTACTTC	CATSETRVGTQYF
TRBV10-3	TRBJ1-2	.	few	TGTGCCATCAGTGAGTCGAATCAGGACGGCAACTATGGCTACACCTTC	CAISESNQDGNYGYTF
TRBV20-1	TRBJ1-6	.	.	TGCAGTGCCCGGACACCACCGCGTTCACCCCTCCACTTT	CSARTPPRSPLHF